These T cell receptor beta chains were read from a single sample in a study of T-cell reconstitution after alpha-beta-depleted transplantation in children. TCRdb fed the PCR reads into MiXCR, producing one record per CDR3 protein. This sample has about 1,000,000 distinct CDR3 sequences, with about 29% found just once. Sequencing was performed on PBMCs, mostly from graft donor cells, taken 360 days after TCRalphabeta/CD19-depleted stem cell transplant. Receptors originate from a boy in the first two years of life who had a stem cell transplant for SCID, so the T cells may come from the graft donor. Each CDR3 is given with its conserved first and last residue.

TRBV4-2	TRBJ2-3	CASSPTGEWVLVTDTQYF
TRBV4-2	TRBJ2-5	CASSQDSGPQETQYF
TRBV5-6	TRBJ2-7	CAMGPGISYEQYF
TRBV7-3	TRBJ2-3	CASSPLTADTQYF
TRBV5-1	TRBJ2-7	CASSPQGTSSYEQYF
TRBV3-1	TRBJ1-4	CASSPPGGWNEKLFF
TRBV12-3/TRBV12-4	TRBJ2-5	CASSRKRRDQETQYF
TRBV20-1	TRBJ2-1	CSAATEQVAQFF
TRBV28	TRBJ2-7	CASRRQGEIYEQYF
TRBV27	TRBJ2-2	CASSTKGGEKLFF
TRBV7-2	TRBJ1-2	CASSPGTAYGYTF
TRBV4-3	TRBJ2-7	CASSQDWVRAPRYGQYF
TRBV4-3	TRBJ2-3	CASSQVSSTDTQYF
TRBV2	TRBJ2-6	CASNGRPSGANVLTF
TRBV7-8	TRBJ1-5	CASSLRKRGIQPQHF
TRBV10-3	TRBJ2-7	CAISAGASGAYEQYF
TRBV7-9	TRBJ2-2	CASRDGGSNTGELFF